The table lists the clone carrying this T cell receptor (gamma chain) with a few counts. TCRdb reprocessed the multiplex PCR reads using CATT. This table has 4,000 or so gamma-chain clones, 7% appearing once. This sample was included in a study of gamma delta lymphoproliferative disorders and STAT genes. The receptor sequences were amplified from genomic DNA of peripheral blood mononuclear cells. This CDR3 is 16 amino acids long. The germline V gene has CDR1 EGSNGY and CDR2 YDSYNSKV. V lost 0 bases and J lost 4; bases outside the gene matches: 8. This sequence joins TRGV2 and TRGJP2. No J gene was available from TCRdb, and it was assigned here by a germline match of the DNA. The sample was blood. The receptor's source is a human donor in good health. The CDR3 nucleotides read TGTGCCACCTGGGACGGGCCGCGGATTAGTGATTGGATCAAGACGTTT. Residues: CATWDGPRISDWIKTF.